This T cell receptor (beta chain) stems from a study of cytomegalovirus exposure and HLA in healthy donors. Germline V gene lookup returns CDR1 SGHNT and CDR2 YYREEE (reference sequence). This CDR3 contains 15 residues. V lost 0 bases and J 1 base, leaving 10 bases between the germline ends. Concerning this clone itself: Its target is not known.

Primers: 60 Vbeta forward and 13 Jbeta reverse. The table came from immunoSEQ multiplex PCR; TCRdb's copy has only in-frame clones and leaves some out. The profile shows 200,000 or so clones, roughly 80% of them singletons. Regarding the study as a whole: Most of the TCR beta V segments (in an earlier analysis) were productive either about 87% or about 30% of the time. The authors confirmed in vitro that a few CMV-associated chains were specific for CMV antigens.

The sequence was collected from a man younger than 45 in good health and CMV-seronegative. Sequencing input: PBMCs. The chain has TRBV5-4 and TRBJ2-5; D might be TRBD1 (5 bases). The chain's CDR3 is CASSLAYQGQETQYF. Written as DNA, the CDR3 is TGTGCCAGCAGCTTGGCTTACCAGGGCCAAGAGACCCAGTACTTC.